These 5 T cell receptor beta chains were all obtained from the same sample, sequenced in a study of cytomegalovirus exposure and HLA in healthy donors. 60 Vbeta and 13 Jbeta primers were used in PCR. Measured with immunoSEQ multiplex PCR; TCRdb has only the in-frame clones, and not every one. The repertoire holds more than 95,000 clones, with around 80% as singletons. The sample consisted of PBMCs. Source of these receptors: a woman in her forties or fifties in good health and CMV-seropositive.

V usage is TRBV5-1 and J usage is TRBJ1-2, with 7 positions matching TRBD1. With 2 bases clipped from V and 7 bases from J, the junction kept 8 bases outside the gene matches. The CDR3 runs 14 residues. Germline lookup yields CDR1 SGHRS and CDR2 YFSETQ. Written as DNA, the CDR3 is TGCGCCAGCAGCTTTGACAGGGATCGCGGTGGCTACACCTTC. Protein: CASSFDRDRGGYTF. The full variable domain, rest sourced from reference TRBV5-1 and TRBJ1-2, is KAGVTQTPRYLIKTRGQQVTLSCSPISGHRSVSWYQQTPGQGLQFLFEYFSETQRNKGNFPGRFSGRQFSNSRSEMNVSTLELGDSALYLCASSFDRDRGGYTFGSGTRLTVV.

V is TRBV7-9 and J is TRBJ2-7; no firm D call. Per germline, CDR1 SEHNR and CDR2 FQNEAQ (reference sequence). CDR3 size: 12 residues. V was shortened by 2 bases and J by 6 bases, with 8 bases between the two germline ends. The CDR3 bases are TGTGCCAGCAGCTTACTCACATCCGAGCAGTACTTC. Translated, it gives CASSLLTSEQYF.

This clone has only one observation. CDR3 sequence reads: CASSRFRDRLFTGELFF. The CDR3 nucleotides are TGTGCCAGCAGCCGATTCCGGGACAGGCTTTTCACCGGGGAGCTGTTTTTT. The rearrangement uses TRBV7-6 and TRBJ2-2; the match to TRBD1 covers 8 bases. After removal of 5 bases from V and 4 bases from J, the junction contained 12 bases not matched to a gene. The germline CDR1 and CDR2 sequences are SGHVS and FNYEAQ. CDR3 size: 17 residues.

Turning to this clone: Its ends do not fully match the called genes, so a read error is possible. The sample has other DNA sequences that encode this CDR3 too. The chain carries TRBV30 and TRBJ2-7; D remains unclear. Germline V CDR1 and CDR2: GTSNPN, SVGIG (reference sequence). The CDR3 is 11 amino acids. The CDR3 DNA follows: TGCGCCTGGAGTGCTTACTACGAGCAGTACTTC. Protein product: CAWSAYYEQYF.

In this sample, this clone turned up a few times. The chain couples TRBV5-1 to TRBJ2-1; 9 bases fit TRBD1. V trimming: 1 base; J trimming: 2 bases; junction bases outside the gene matches: 10. CDR1 is SGHRS, CDR2 YFSETQ, per germline. The CDR3 has 18 residues. In DNA, the CDR3 is TGCGCCAGCAGCTTGACTACCGGGACAGGGCAGGCCTACAATGAGCAGTTCTTC. It yields the protein CASSLTTGTGQAYNEQFF.